This T cell receptor (delta chain) emerged from a study of gamma-delta chains in newborns, infants, children. Study information: Innate gammadelta T cells reportedly expand polyclonally right after birth, driven by microbial exposure, per the title.

With CATT, TCRdb re-called clones from the reads. The sample shows some 4,000 delta-chain clones, approximately 2% of them seen only once. As for this clone: The TCRdb protein, from a much larger clone, departs from this DNA's translation at residue 16, likely by read error; the protein shown derives from the DNA.

This receptor was obtained from a child who was a newborn, infant or young child, either healthy, febrile or measles-vaccinated (not recorded which). Input material: blood.

The CDR3 region has the DNA TGTGCCTGTGACACCGGGGATTTCTACTCCTGGGACACCCGACAGACGTTTTTC. Its translation is CACDTGDFYSWDTRQTFF. V and J are TRDV2 and TRDJ3; maybe TRDD3 (6 bases). The CDR3 consists of 18 residues. Germline V gene data show CDR1 as GEAIGNYY and CDR2 as EKD.